The 24 T cell receptor beta chains presented below share a single source sample, sequenced in a study of PD-1 blockade in classical Hodgkin lymphoma. TCRdb's table, derived via immunoSEQ multiplex PCR, lists solely in-frame clones and lacks some. The data show roughly 19,000 clones, more than 75% seen once. Time point: cycle 4 day 1 (C4D1), after 6 weeks of nivolumab. No patient escaped relapse after autologous stem cell transplantation, and brentuximab vedotin exposure varied. Sequencing used peripheral blood mononuclear cells (PBMCs), obtained before the fourth cycle of nivolumab. The receptors here all came from a human donor with classical Hodgkin lymphoma.

To note about this clone: In the same sample, other DNA sequences code for this CDR3. The J gene is TRBJ1-1, the V gene TRBV7-9; the D is unclear. In germline, CDR1 is SEHNR, CDR2 FQNEAQ (reference sequence). CDR3 length: 13 amino acids. The V end was cut by 3 bases, the J end by 1 base, with 6 bases between. As DNA, the CDR3 is TGTGCCAGCAGCTTTGGAGGGAACACTGAAGCTTTCTTT. It specifies CASSFGGNTEAFF.

V is TRBV7-9 and J is TRBJ2-3; D unclear. The CDR3 sequence is 14 residues long. CDR1 is SEHNR and CDR2 is FQNEAQ in the germline V gene (reference sequence). V lost 5 bases and J lost 2, with 11 bases in between. CDR3 sequence (DNA): TGTGCCAGCAGCCAGACCCTAGACACAGATACGCAGTATTTT. It specifies CASSQTLDTDTQYF.

The J gene is TRBJ2-2, the V gene TRBV7-9; tentative D call: TRBD1 (5 bases). Germline-derived CDR1 and CDR2 are SEHNR and FQNEAQ (reference sequence). This CDR3 contains 14 residues. Trimming shortened V by 11 bases and J by 4 bases, and 17 bases separated the two germline ends. The CDR3, as DNA: TGTGCCGGGTCGGGCAGGGTCCCCACCGGGGAGCTGTTTTTT. This encodes CAGSGRVPTGELFF.

This clone was counted only a few times. The chain combines TRBV29-1 with TRBJ2-1; the match to TRBD2 covers 12 bases. Germline assignment: CDR1 SQVTM and CDR2 ANQGSEA. This CDR3 comprises 14 residues. J lost 5 bases, V lost 5 bases, and 4 bases had no gene match. The DNA for the CDR3 is TGCAGCGTTAGACTAGCGGGAGACCACAATGAGCAGTTCTTC. Its protein is CSVRLAGDHNEQFF.

This chain joins TRBV28 and TRBJ2-7; D might be TRBD1 (5 bases). Germline V gene sequence: CDR1 MDHEN, CDR2 SYDVKM. V lost 6 bases, J lost 2 bases, and 14 bases lay in between. The CDR3 loop spans 14 amino acids. CDR3 sequence (DNA): TGTGCCAGCAGCCCAGGGTTTAATACCTACGAGCAGTACTTC. It encodes CASSPGFNTYEQYF.

The chain is built from TRBV4-1 and TRBJ1-4; D possibly corresponds to TRBD1 (5 bases). Germline CDR1 is MGHRA and CDR2 is YSYEKL. V dropped 0 bases and J dropped 5 bases, with 13 bases sitting between them. The CDR3 sequence is 16 residues long. The CDR3 here is CASSQDFPGWNEKLFF. The CDR3 DNA follows: TGCGCCAGCAGCCAAGACTTCCCAGGGTGGAATGAAAAACTGTTTTTT.

The genes are TRBV19 and TRBJ2-3; no clear D gene. Germline V lookup: CDR1 LNHDA, CDR2 SQIVND (reference sequence). The CDR3 consists of 15 residues. V was pared by 4 bases and J by 2 bases, with 13 bases between. CDR3 in amino acids: CASSNGVALTDTQYF. The CDR3 bases are TGTGCCAGTAGTAACGGCGTAGCCCTCACAGATACGCAGTATTTT.

The chain combines TRBV5-1 with TRBJ2-7, with D perhaps being TRBD1 or TRBD2 (5 bases each). The V and J ends lost 0 bases and 2 bases respectively, with 12 bases between them. CDR1 and CDR2 from the germline V gene are SGHRS and YFSETQ. The length of the CDR3 is 15 residues. The DNA of the CDR3 is TGCGCCAGCAGCTTGGTATCAGGGACCCCCTACGAGCAGTACTTC. Its translation: CASSLVSGTPYEQYF.

The chain carries TRBV28 and TRBJ1-1; no definite D call. The germline gives CDR1 MDHEN, CDR2 SYDVKM. Trimming left V 5 bases short and J 11 bases short, with 15 bases between. The CDR3 contains 12 residues. In DNA, the CDR3 is TGTGCCAGCAGTGAGAATCGAAGGGAGGCTTTCTTT. This encodes CASSENRREAFF.

The chain employs TRBV19 and TRBJ1-2; 8 bases are a match to TRBD1. V shed 6 bases and J 5 bases; nucleotides not matched to a gene: 8. This CDR3 is built from 14 residues. Germline V lookup: CDR1 LNHDA, CDR2 SQIVND (reference sequence). CDR3 sequence: CASRSGTGVYGYTF. In nucleotides, the CDR3 is TGTGCCAGTAGATCCGGGACAGGAGTTTATGGCTACACCTTC.

The chain joins TRBV29-1 to TRBJ1-1; no clear D gene. Trimming left V 1 base short and J 0 bases short, with 6 bases between. This CDR3 has 13 amino acids. In germline, CDR1 is SQVTM, CDR2 ANQGSEA. CDR3 in DNA: TGCAGCGTTGAAGGGGCGATGAACACTGAAGCTTTCTTT. Translation gives CSVEGAMNTEAFF.

The chain couples TRBV19 to TRBJ2-3, with 9 bases identical to TRBD2. This CDR3 region has 15 residues. CDR1 is LNHDA, CDR2 SQIVND, per germline (reference sequence). After removal of 3 bases from V and 2 bases from J, the junction contained 3 bases not matched to a gene. This CDR3 is CASSIVAGATDTQYF. CDR3 nucleotide sequence: TGTGCCAGTAGTATTGTAGCGGGAGCCACAGATACGCAGTATTTT.

J is TRBJ1-2 and V is TRBV10-3, with D possibly matching TRBD1 (5 bases). This CDR3 has 16 amino acids. V shed 6 bases and J shed 6 bases, with 23 bases lying between them. CDR1 ENHRY and CDR2 SYGVKD come from the germline V gene. DNA of the CDR3: TGTGCCATCAGCGTGGTGGCGGGCAGGGTGGAGGATGGCTACACCTTC. It specifies CAISVVAGRVEDGYTF.

The chain uses TRBV4-3 and TRBJ2-2; a possible D gene is TRBD1 (5 bases). Trimming left V 0 bases short and J 1 base short, with 12 bases between. Per germline, CDR1 LGHNA and CDR2 YSLEER. This CDR3 is built from 17 residues. CDR3 in DNA: TGCGCCAGCAGCCAAGATCTGGCAGGGCTGAACACCGGGGAGCTGTTTTTT. Translation gives CASSQDLAGLNTGELFF.

This chain uses TRBV19 with TRBJ2-3; D call uncertain. Germline-derived CDR1 and CDR2 are LNHDA and SQIVND (reference sequence). V dropped 7 bases and J dropped 1 base, with 9 bases sitting between them. This CDR3 has 13 residues. CDR3: CASKWLGTDTQYF. The CDR3 DNA reads as TGTGCCAGTAAGTGGCTGGGCACAGATACGCAGTATTTT.

This rearrangement joins TRBV7-8 to TRBJ1-3; D is possibly TRBD1 (5 bases). Germline CDR1 and CDR2: SGHVS and FQNEAQ. Trimming shortened V by 4 bases and J by 3 bases, and 16 bases separated the two germline ends. CDR3 length: 16 amino acids. CDR3 residues: CASSSTLLGLGNTIYF. The CDR3 DNA sequence: TGTGCCAGCAGCTCTACATTGTTGGGGCTTGGAAACACCATATATTTT.

The chain is built from TRBV19 and TRBJ2-5; D may match TRBD1 or TRBD2 (6 bases each). The CDR3 length is 15 residues. V was trimmed by 6 bases and J by 4 bases, leaving 18 bases between them. Germline CDR1 LNHDA, CDR2 SQIVND (reference sequence). This CDR3 is CASSKRGASRETQYF. The CDR3 bases are TGTGCCAGTAGCAAAAGGGGGGCTAGCAGAGAGACCCAGTACTTC.

The chain joins TRBV5-4 to TRBJ2-5; D is uncertain. The CDR3 sequence is 13 residues long. Per the germline V gene, CDR1 is SGHNT and CDR2 is YYREEE (reference sequence). The V and J ends lost 4 bases and 3 bases respectively, with 10 bases between them. CDR3 nucleotide sequence: TGTGCCAGCAGCCGAGACTTAAAAGAGACCCAGTACTTC. Translated, it gives CASSRDLKETQYF.

CDR3 nucleotides: TGTGCCATCAGGCCCAGCGGGGGGCTTAATAGTTGGGATACGCAGTATTTT. Amino acid sequence: CAIRPSGGLNSWDTQYF. The genes are TRBV10-3 and TRBJ2-3; 9 bases align to TRBD2. CDR1 is ENHRY, CDR2 SYGVKD, per germline. CDR3 size: 17 residues. V lost 6 bases and J lost 6; bases outside the gene matches: 16.

This chain joins TRBV18 and TRBJ2-1, with 7 bases lining up with TRBD1. The germline CDR1 and CDR2 sequences are KGHSH and LQKENI. The CDR3 extends over 13 amino acids. V lost 4 bases, J lost 8 bases, and 5 bases stayed unmatched. The DNA of the CDR3 is TGTGCCAGCTCACGGGACAGACTCGATGAGCAGTTCTTC. It yields the protein CASSRDRLDEQFF.

The chain is built from TRBV23-1 and TRBJ1-5; no reliable D call. TRBV23-1 carries the ORF label, with uncertain function. CDR3 length equals 17 residues. V gave up 0 bases and J gave up 9 bases, with 21 bases separating them. The CDR3 region has the DNA TGCGCCAGCAGTCAATCGAGGGCCTGTTTAGTACGGCCGCCCCAGCATTTT. Translating it yields CASSQSRACLVRPPQHF.

J is TRBJ1-1 and V is TRBV27; unclear D gene. CDR3 length equals 15 residues. The germline CDR1 and CDR2 sequences are MNHEY and SMNVEV (reference sequence). Trimming took off 0 bases at V and 1 base at J, with 9 bases between the two ends. Written as DNA, the CDR3 is TGTGCCAGCAGTTTATCTCCCGCGGGGAACACTGAAGCTTTCTTT. Residues: CASSLSPAGNTEAFF.

V and J are TRBV6-5 and TRBJ1-6; D call uncertain. The CDR3 covers 13 residues. V was clipped by 2 bases and J by 9 bases, with 8 bases between them. Looked up from germline, CDR1 is MNHEY and CDR2 is SVGAGI. The CDR3 DNA is TGTGCCAGCAGTTACAGCGAGAGTTCACCCCTCCACTTT. Translation gives CASSYSESSPLHF.

This chain uses TRBV5-4 with TRBJ2-2; D unclear. V lost 9 bases and J 0 bases, leaving 6 bases between the germline ends. Germline assignment: CDR1 SGHNT and CDR2 YYREEE (reference sequence). The CDR3 covers 12 residues. CDR3 amino acids: CATNANTGELFF. DNA of the CDR3: TGTGCCACTAACGCGAACACCGGGGAGCTGTTTTTT.